The clone carrying this T cell receptor beta chain was observed a few times. Its specificity is unknown. The PCR was carried out with 60 Vbeta primers and 13 Jbeta primers. Using immunoSEQ multiplex PCR, the repertoire was profiled, and TCRdb retains in-frame clones only, with some absent. The profile covers about 140,000 clones, with around 85% appearing a single time and around 10% taken by the ten largest. Donors showed nominal health when sampled, although they likely had unrecorded immune exposures. This sample was included in a study of cytomegalovirus exposure and HLA in healthy donors. Study-wide points: In vitro checks showed that a few CMV-associated chains really do target CMV antigens. Earlier findings revealed that most TCR beta V segments proved productive either about 87% or about 30% of the time.

Source material: PBMCs. This TCR was recovered from a woman aged 50 to 60 in good health and CMV-seropositive.

The chain's CDR3 is CASSYRGDTQYF. CDR3 coding DNA: TGTGCCAGCAGTTACCGGGGGGATACGCAGTATTTT. V is TRBV6-5 and J is TRBJ2-3, with D possibly TRBD2 on 6 matching bases. Germline lookup yields CDR1 MNHEY and CDR2 SVGAGI. The CDR3 runs 12 residues. V was trimmed by 2 bases and J by 6 bases, leaving 6 bases between them.